The 9 T cell receptor beta chains listed next were all sequenced from one sample in a study of technical replicates of blood from a few donors. Profiling relied on immunoSEQ multiplex PCR, and the TCRdb table lists in-frame clones only, not all of them. The table has some 80,000 clones, about 97% seen once; the top ten hold 0.25% to 0.3%. Sequenced material: T cells isolated from PBMCs. These receptor sequences come from a human donor in good health.

The chain employs TRBV6-6 and TRBJ2-5; 9 nucleotides line up with TRBD1. J lost 2 bases, V lost 7 bases, and 8 bases had no gene match. Germline V gene lookup returns CDR1 MNHNY and CDR2 SVGAGI (reference sequence). The CDR3 loop spans 15 amino acids. CDR3 loop: CASTPTGGYQETQYF. The CDR3 coding sequence is TGTGCCAGCACCCCGACAGGGGGGTATCAAGAGACCCAGTACTTC.

Here the CDR3 reads CASSLSTGQPQHF. The CDR3 bases are TGCGCCAGCAGCTTGAGTACGGGACAGCCCCAGCATTTT. The chain employs TRBV5-1 and TRBJ1-5; D remains ambiguous. V was pared by 1 base and J by 7 bases, with 9 bases between. The CDR3 is 13 amino acids. CDR1 and CDR2 from the germline V gene are SGHRS and YFSETQ.

The rearrangement joins TRBV6-1 to TRBJ2-1; a weak D match, TRBD2 (5 bases). The CDR3 covers 15 residues. Trimming removed 4 bases from V and 0 bases from J, with 10 bases in between. Germline V CDR1 and CDR2: MNHNS, SASEGT. CDR3 sequence: CASSAQRRSYNEQFF. DNA of the CDR3: TGTGCCAGCAGTGCACAGCGGCGCTCCTACAATGAGCAGTTCTTC.

The V and J genes are TRBV29-1 and TRBJ2-7; 9 nucleotides line up with TRBD2. This CDR3 spans 16 amino acids. V lost 4 bases to trimming and J lost 4 bases; unmatched junction nucleotides: 14. From germline, CDR1 is SQVTM and CDR2 ANQGSEA. In DNA form, the CDR3 reads TGCAGCGTTGCCGGGGCGGGTAGCGGGAGAATTTACGAGCAGTACTTC. Translation: CSVAGAGSGRIYEQYF.

In regard to this clone: In the same sample, other DNA sequences code for this CDR3. The chain employs TRBV13 and TRBJ2-7; D uncertain. Germline CDR1 is PRHDT and CDR2 is FYEKMQ (reference sequence). Between the trimmed V and J ends, which lost 6 bases and 1 base, there was a span of 4 bases. The CDR3 is made up of 11 amino acids. The CDR3: CASSPSYEQYF. The CDR3 DNA is TGTGCCAGCAGTCCGTCCTACGAGCAGTACTTC.

This sequence joins TRBV5-1 and TRBJ2-1, with a weak D call TRBD1 (6 bases). Germline CDR1 reads SGHRS; CDR2 reads YFSETQ. The CDR3 has 13 residues. The ends were cut back, 4 bases at V and 10 bases at J, with 15 bases in the middle. CDR3 DNA sequence: TGCGCCAGCAGCGCTTACAGGGAAAGGGAGCAGTTCTTC. It yields the protein CASSAYREREQFF.

J is TRBJ2-3 and V is TRBV15; 11 bases align to TRBD1. From germline, CDR1 is LNHNV and CDR2 YYDKDF (reference sequence). The CDR3 is 17 residues long. V lost 3 bases to trimming and J lost 5 bases; unmatched junction nucleotides: 10. The CDR3, as DNA: TGTGCCACCAGCAGGGACGGACAGGGGGCAGAGGGAGATACGCAGTATTTT. It encodes CATSRDGQGAEGDTQYF.

The chain uses TRBV6-1 and TRBJ1-1; D is perhaps TRBD1 (5 bases). Deletions cut 4 bases from V and 5 bases from J, with 11 bases between. Germline V lookup: CDR1 MNHNS, CDR2 SASEGT. The CDR3 is made up of 13 amino acids. The CDR3 region is CASSGRGGTEAFF. In DNA, the CDR3 is TGTGCCAGCAGTGGTAGGGGAGGAACTGAAGCTTTCTTT.

This clone was seen only once. The chain joins TRBV5-1 to TRBJ2-1; 7 bases are shared with TRBD2. The germline CDR1 and CDR2 sequences are SGHRS and YFSETQ. Germline trimming cut 2 bases from V and 8 bases from J; bases unmatched to any gene: 10. The CDR3 covers 15 residues. The CDR3 sequence is CASSFGTTNPDEQFF. CDR3 DNA: TGCGCCAGCAGCTTTGGGACTACCAATCCGGATGAGCAGTTCTTC.